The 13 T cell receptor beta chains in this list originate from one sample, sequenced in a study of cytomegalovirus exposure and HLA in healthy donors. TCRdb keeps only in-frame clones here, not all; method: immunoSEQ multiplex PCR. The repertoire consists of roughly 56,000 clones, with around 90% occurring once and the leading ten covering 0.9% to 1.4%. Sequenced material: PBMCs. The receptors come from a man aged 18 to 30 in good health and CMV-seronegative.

CDR3 sequence (DNA): TGTGCCAGCAGTTTATTACCGGACACTGAAGCTTTCTTT. It specifies CASSLLPDTEAFF. The chain links TRBV28 to TRBJ1-1; D unresolved. V lost 1 base and J 3 bases, leaving 6 bases between the germline ends. The CDR3 length is 13 residues. The V gene's germline CDR1 is MDHEN and CDR2 SYDVKM.

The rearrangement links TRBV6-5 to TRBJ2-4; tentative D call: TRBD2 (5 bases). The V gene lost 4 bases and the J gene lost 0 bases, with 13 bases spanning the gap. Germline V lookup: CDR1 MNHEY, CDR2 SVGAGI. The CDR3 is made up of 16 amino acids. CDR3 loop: CASSSTIGLAKNIQYF. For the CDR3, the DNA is TGTGCCAGCAGTTCGACGATCGGACTAGCCAAAAACATTCAGTACTTC.

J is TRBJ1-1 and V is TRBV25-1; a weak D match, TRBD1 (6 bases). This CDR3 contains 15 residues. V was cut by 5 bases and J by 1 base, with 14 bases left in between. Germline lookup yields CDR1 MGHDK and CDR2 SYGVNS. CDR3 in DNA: TGTGCCAGCAGTCAAGCGGGGGGCGCGAACACTGAAGCTTTCTTT. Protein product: CASSQAGGANTEAFF.

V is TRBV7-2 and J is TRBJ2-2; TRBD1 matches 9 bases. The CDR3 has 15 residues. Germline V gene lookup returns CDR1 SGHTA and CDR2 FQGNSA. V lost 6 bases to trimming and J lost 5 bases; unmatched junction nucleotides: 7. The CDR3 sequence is CASRLGTGKTGELFF. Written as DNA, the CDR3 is TGTGCCAGCAGACTTGGGACAGGGAAGACCGGGGAGCTGTTTTTT.

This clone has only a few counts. As DNA, the CDR3 is TGCGCCAGCAGCCATACTAGCGGGAGCACAGATACGCAGTATTTT. This gives the protein CASSHTSGSTDTQYF. The chain is built from TRBV4-3 and TRBJ2-3, with 9 nucleotides matching TRBD2. Germline V gene data show CDR1 as LGHNA and CDR2 as YSLEER. This CDR3 region has 15 residues. V was pared by 3 bases and J by 0 bases, with 1 base of the junction left unmatched.

The DNA for the CDR3 is TGCGCCAGCAGCTATAACAGGGGGGTGATGAACACTGAAGCTTTCTTT. Translation: CASSYNRGVMNTEAFF. The chain carries TRBV5-1 and TRBJ1-1, with 8 bases identical to TRBD1. The trim removed 3 bases at V and 0 bases at J, leaving 7 bases unmatched. Germline assignment: CDR1 SGHRS and CDR2 YFSETQ. The CDR3 runs to 16 residues.

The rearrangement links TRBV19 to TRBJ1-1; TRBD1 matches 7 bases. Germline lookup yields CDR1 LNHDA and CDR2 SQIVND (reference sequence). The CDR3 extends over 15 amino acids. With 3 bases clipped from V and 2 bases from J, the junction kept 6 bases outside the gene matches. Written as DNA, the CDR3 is TGTGCCAGTAGTATTTCGGGGACAGCAAACACTGAAGCTTTCTTT. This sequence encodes CASSISGTANTEAFF.

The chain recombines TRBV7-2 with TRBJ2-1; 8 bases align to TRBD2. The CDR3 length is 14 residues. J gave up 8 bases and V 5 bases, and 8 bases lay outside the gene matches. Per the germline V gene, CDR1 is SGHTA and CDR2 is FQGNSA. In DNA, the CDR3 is TGTGCCAGCAGCCTCCTACAGCGGGAGTATGAGCAGTTCTTC. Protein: CASSLLQREYEQFF.

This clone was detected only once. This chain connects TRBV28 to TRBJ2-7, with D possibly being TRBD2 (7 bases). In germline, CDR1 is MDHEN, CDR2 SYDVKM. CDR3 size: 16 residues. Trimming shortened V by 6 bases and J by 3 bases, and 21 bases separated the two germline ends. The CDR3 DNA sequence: TGTGCCAGCAGCTACACGACGGGGGGCATGAGCTACGAGCAGTACTTC. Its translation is CASSYTTGGMSYEQYF.

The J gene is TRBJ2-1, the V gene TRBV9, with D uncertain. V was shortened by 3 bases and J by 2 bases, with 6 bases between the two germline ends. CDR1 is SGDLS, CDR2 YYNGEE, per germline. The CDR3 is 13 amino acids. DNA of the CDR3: TGTGCCAGCAGCGCCCGGGCCTACAATGAGCAGTTCTTC. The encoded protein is CASSARAYNEQFF.

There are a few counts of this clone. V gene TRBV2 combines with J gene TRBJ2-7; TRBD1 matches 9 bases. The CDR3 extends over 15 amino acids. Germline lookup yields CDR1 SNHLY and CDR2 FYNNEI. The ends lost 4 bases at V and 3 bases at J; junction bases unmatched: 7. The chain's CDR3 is CASSGDRDVNYEQYF. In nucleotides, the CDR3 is TGTGCCAGCAGTGGGGACAGGGACGTTAACTACGAGCAGTACTTC.

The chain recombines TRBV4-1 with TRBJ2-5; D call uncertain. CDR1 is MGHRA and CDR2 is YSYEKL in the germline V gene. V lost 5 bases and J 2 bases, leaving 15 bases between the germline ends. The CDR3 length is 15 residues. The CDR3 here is CASSRTDTWQETQYF. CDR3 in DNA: TGCGCCAGCAGCAGAACCGACACGTGGCAAGAGACCCAGTACTTC.

DNA of the CDR3: TGTGCCAGTAGGGATAACAGGGGGAGTGTTTATCAGCCCCAGCATTTT. It encodes CASRDNRGSVYQPQHF. J is TRBJ1-5 and V is TRBV19; 8 bases match TRBD1. The germline CDR1 and CDR2 sequences are LNHDA and SQIVND (reference sequence). CDR3 length: 16 amino acids. Trimming removed 6 bases from V and 5 bases from J; junction bases left unmatched: 12.